These 28 T cell receptor beta chains were all obtained from the same sample, sequenced in a study of cytomegalovirus exposure and HLA in healthy donors listed by TCRdb under 2017. Library construction relied on the immunoSEQ multiplex PCR assay. For the multiplex PCR, a mixture combining 60 forward primers for TCR Vbeta segments and 13 reverse primers for TCR Jbeta segments was used. TCRdb's version of the immuneACCESS table is confined to in-frame rearrangements and falls short of the full clone set. An unresolved V gene accounts for under half of the shortfall where checked; the remainder is of unknown origin. Across this sample there are about 190,000 clones, with over 75% seen only once. Jointly, the top ten make up 3.8% of the sample. Input material: PBMCs. The receptors come from a man over 45 in good health and CMV-seronegative.

The V gene is TRBV5-4, the J gene TRBJ2-3; D is possibly TRBD1 (5 bases). Trimming pared 4 bases from V and 1 base from J, leaving 10 bases between. This CDR3 is built from 14 residues. Germline V lookup: CDR1 SGHNT, CDR2 YYREEE (reference sequence). The CDR3 DNA follows: TGTGCCAGCAGCCCCTTAGGGGGCACAGATACGCAGTATTTT. Residues: CASSPLGGTDTQYF. Full variable domain (missing parts from reference TRBV5-4 and TRBJ2-3): ETGVTQSPTHLIKTRGQQVTLRCSSQSGHNTVSWYQQALGQGPQFIFQYYREEENGRGNFPPRFSGLQFPNYSSELNVNALELDDSALYLCASSPLGGTDTQYFGPGTRLTVL.

The DNA of the CDR3 is TGTGCCACCAGCTTATGGGAGGGAAGCACTGAAGCTTTCTTT. It translates to CATSLWEGSTEAFF. The genes are TRBV15 and TRBJ1-1; D unresolved. Between the trimmed V and J ends, which lost 5 bases and 4 bases, there was a span of 14 bases. The CDR3 length is 14 residues. Germline CDR1 is LNHNV and CDR2 is YYDKDF (reference sequence). The full variable domain, in which reference TRBV15 and TRBJ1-1 provide the parts outside the CDR3, is DAMVIQNPRYQVTQFGKPVTLSCSQTLNHNVMYWYQQKSSQAPKLLFHYYDKDFNNEADTPDNFQSRRPNTSFCFLDIRSPGLGDTAMYLCATSLWEGSTEAFFGQGTRLTVV.

The chain employs TRBV6-5 and TRBJ2-3; 7 bases are a match to TRBD2. CDR3 length equals 12 residues. Losses at the gene ends were 5 bases for V and 6 bases for J; bases not matched to a gene: 2. Germline V CDR1 and CDR2: MNHEY, SVGAGI. This CDR3 is CASSRRGDTQYF. CDR3 nucleotides: TGTGCCAGCAGTCGGCGGGGGGATACGCAGTATTTT.

The gene calls are TRBV7-2 and TRBJ2-7; D possibly corresponds to TRBD2 (5 bases). The CDR3 runs 12 residues. The germline gives CDR1 SGHTA, CDR2 FQGNSA. V was cut by 6 bases and J by 6 bases, with 12 bases left in between. This chain's CDR3 is CASRPDSGEQYF. CDR3 in DNA: TGTGCCAGCAGGCCGGACTCTGGCGAGCAGTACTTC.

The V call is TRBV4-3, the J call TRBJ2-3; TRBD1 matches at 8 bases. Germline CDR1 LGHNA, CDR2 YSLEER. V dropped 4 bases and J dropped 6; count of bases not matched to a gene: 6. CDR3 length equals 14 residues. The CDR3 loop reads CASSPQGARDTQYF. The CDR3 DNA reads TGCGCCAGCAGCCCGCAGGGGGCTAGGGATACGCAGTATTTT.

The J gene is TRBJ2-3, the V gene TRBV11-3; possible D gene TRBD2, 5 bases. Germline CDR1 reads SGHNT; CDR2 reads YENEEA. This CDR3 spans 13 amino acids. Trimming stripped 4 bases from V and 6 bases from J, with 11 bases between. The CDR3 sequence is CASSSGPGDTQYF. CDR3 coding DNA: TGTGCCAGCAGCTCTGGACCGGGGGATACGCAGTATTTT. The complete variable domain, with remaining parts taken from reference TRBV11-3 and TRBJ2-3, reads EAGVVQSPRYKIIEKKQPVAFWCNPISGHNTLYWYLQNLGQGPELLIRYENEEAVDDSQLPKDRFSAERLKGVDSTLKIQPAELGDSAVYLCASSSGPGDTQYFGPGTRLTVL.

This clone was recorded once. V gene TRBV2 combines with J gene TRBJ2-7, with 8 bases identical to TRBD2. Germline trimming cut 1 base from V and 5 bases from J; bases unmatched to any gene: 7. Per the germline V gene, CDR1 is SNHLY and CDR2 is FYNNEI. The CDR3 loop spans 15 amino acids. The CDR3 sequence is CASSEEARGVNEQYF. The DNA of the CDR3 is TGTGCCAGCAGTGAAGAGGCGCGGGGGGTTAACGAGCAGTACTTC. The whole variable domain, filled in from reference TRBV2 and TRBJ2-7, reads EPEVTQTPSHQVTQMGQEVILRCVPISNHLYFYWYRQILGQKVEFLVSFYNNEISEKSEIFDDQFSVERPDGSNFTLKIRSTKLEDSAMYFCASSEEARGVNEQYFGPGTRLTVT.

The CDR3 nucleotides are TGCGCCAGCAGCCAAAGGGACAGGGGGTTAACCGGGGAGCTGTTTTTT. It encodes CASSQRDRGLTGELFF. V and J are TRBV4-3 and TRBJ2-2; TRBD1 aligns across 11 bases. V lost 2 bases to trimming and J lost 5 bases; unmatched junction nucleotides: 4. Germline CDR1 LGHNA, CDR2 YSLEER. The CDR3 length is 16 residues.

This clone is a singleton in its sample. The V call is TRBV4-1, the J call TRBJ1-5, with TRBD1 as a possible D gene (5 bases). The germline CDR1 and CDR2 sequences are MGHRA and YSYEKL. CDR3 size: 14 residues. Trimming removed 0 bases from V and 7 bases from J, with 10 bases in between. CDR3 sequence: CASSQEGGEQPQHF. CDR3 in DNA: TGCGCCAGCAGCCAAGAGGGAGGGGAACAGCCCCAGCATTTT.

This rearrangement joins TRBV27 to TRBJ2-1; perhaps TRBD2 as D (7 bases). The CDR3 is 15 amino acids. Per the germline V gene, CDR1 is MNHEY and CDR2 is SMNVEV (reference sequence). With 5 bases removed from V and 13 bases from J, the gap between germline ends came to 24 bases. Here the CDR3 DNA reads TGTGCCAGCAGTCGCGCTGGGGGGGGGCTCGTTAGTCAGTTCTTC. Translating it yields CASSRAGGGLVSQFF.

The chain's CDR3 is CAISVTPQGSNEQFF. The CDR3 DNA follows: TGTGCCATCAGTGTCACCCCCCAGGGTAGCAATGAGCAGTTCTTC. This sequence joins TRBV10-3 and TRBJ2-1; weak D call: TRBD1 (5 bases). This CDR3 has 15 amino acids. With 4 bases removed from V and 6 bases from J, the gap between germline ends came to 16 bases. Germline V gene sequence: CDR1 ENHRY, CDR2 SYGVKD.

The CDR3 sequence: CASSYGVGAYEQYF. The DNA of the CDR3 is TGTGCCAGCAGTTATGGTGTTGGAGCCTACGAGCAGTACTTC. The gene calls are TRBV6-5 and TRBJ2-7; no clear D. The ends were cut back, 3 bases at V and 2 bases at J, with 11 bases in the middle. There are 14 residues in the CDR3. In germline, CDR1 is MNHEY, CDR2 SVGAGI.

The genes are TRBV27 and TRBJ2-2; weak D call: TRBD1 (5 bases). Trimming pared 7 bases from V and 7 bases from J, leaving 16 bases between. CDR3 size: 14 residues. Looked up from germline, CDR1 is MNHEY and CDR2 is SMNVEV (reference sequence). Here the CDR3 reads CASKINQGNGELFF. The CDR3 DNA reads as TGTGCCAGCAAGATCAATCAGGGAAACGGGGAGCTGTTTTTT.

This chain connects TRBV15 to TRBJ1-5; D gene uncertain. In germline, CDR1 is LNHNV, CDR2 YYDKDF (reference sequence). The length of the CDR3 is 17 residues. V lost 0 bases to trimming and J lost 4 bases, with 16 bases between them. The CDR3 region is CATSREPTRRLNQPQHF. DNA for the CDR3: TGTGCCACCAGCAGAGAGCCAACAAGGAGGTTAAATCAGCCCCAGCATTTT.

This chain links TRBV5-1 with TRBJ1-6; perhaps TRBD1 as D (6 bases). Germline CDR1 reads SGHRS; CDR2 reads YFSETQ. The ends were cut back, 0 bases at V and 7 bases at J, with 14 bases in the middle. This CDR3 contains 16 residues. The CDR3 region has the DNA TGCGCCAGCAGCTTGGCAGGGGTCGCCGGGAATTCACCCCTCCACTTT. Translated: CASSLAGVAGNSPLHF.

The CDR3: CASSPTGLNEKLFF. The CDR3 coding sequence is TGTGCCAGCTCGCCGACAGGGTTAAATGAAAAACTGTTTTTT. The chain employs TRBV18 and TRBJ1-4, with 7 bases aligning to TRBD1. This CDR3 has 14 residues. Germline assignment: CDR1 KGHSH and CDR2 LQKENI. Trimming removed 6 bases from V and 5 bases from J; junction bases left unmatched: 6.

Details on this clone: A read error may produce the germline difference seen at one junction end. The sample carries other DNA sequences with the same CDR3. The chain employs TRBV7-7 and TRBJ2-2; weak D call: TRBD1 (5 bases). This CDR3 has 14 residues. Germline V gene data show CDR1 as SSHAT and CDR2 as FNYEAQ (reference sequence). CDR3 protein: CASSLQGNTGELFF. In DNA, the CDR3 is TGTGCTAGCAGCTTGCAGGGGAACACCGGGGAGCTGTTTTTT.

V is TRBV7-8 and J is TRBJ2-1, with 7 nucleotides matching TRBD2. Germline V gene sequence: CDR1 SGHVS, CDR2 FQNEAQ. This CDR3 is built from 15 residues. The V and J ends lost 5 bases and 5 bases, in that order; junction bases with no gene match: 9. The CDR3 here is CASSISPGTNNEQFF. The CDR3 DNA sequence: TGTGCCAGCAGCATTTCGCCCGGGACTAACAATGAGCAGTTCTTC.

The chain links TRBV7-2 to TRBJ1-1; D is undetermined. The V and J ends lost 3 bases and 1 base respectively, with 3 bases between them. This CDR3 region has 12 residues. CDR1 is SGHTA and CDR2 is FQGNSA in the germline V gene. CDR3 amino acids: CASSFGNTEAFF. The CDR3 coding sequence is TGTGCCAGCAGCTTCGGGAACACTGAAGCTTTCTTT.

The chain links TRBV7-9 to TRBJ2-1; TRBD2 aligns across 10 bases. Looked up from germline, CDR1 is SEHNR and CDR2 is FQNEAQ (reference sequence). This CDR3 spans 18 amino acids. J gave up 0 bases and V 6 bases, and 11 bases lay outside the gene matches. This chain's CDR3 is CASSLSLAGAYSYNEQFF. In nucleotides, the CDR3 is TGTGCCAGCAGTTTGTCCCTAGCGGGGGCGTACTCCTACAATGAGCAGTTCTTC.

The chain couples TRBV18 to TRBJ2-6, with D possibly matching TRBD1 (6 bases). The CDR3 has 14 residues. Looked up from germline, CDR1 is KGHSH and CDR2 is LQKENI. V lost 6 bases, J lost 4 bases, and 10 bases lay in between. CDR3: CASSPQGGANVLTF. CDR3 in DNA: TGTGCCAGCTCCCCTCAGGGGGGGGCCAACGTCCTGACTTTC.

This clone occurred a few times. The V and J genes are TRBV9 and TRBJ2-1; 7 positions agree with TRBD2. Per the germline V gene, CDR1 is SGDLS and CDR2 is YYNGEE. V gave up 4 bases and J gave up 8 bases; unmatched junction bases: 6. The CDR3 length is 13 residues. The CDR3 here is CASSRLALDEQFF. The CDR3 region has the DNA TGTGCCAGCAGCAGACTAGCCTTAGATGAGCAGTTCTTC.

This clone has only a few counts. This sequence joins TRBV5-1 and TRBJ2-7, with 8 bases matching TRBD1. The CDR3 contains 15 residues. V dropped 2 bases and J dropped 2; count of bases not matched to a gene: 6. CDR1 is SGHRS, CDR2 YFSETQ, per germline. The CDR3, as DNA: TGCGCCAGCAGCTTTATGACAGGGGTGCCCTACGAGCAGTACTTC. This codes for CASSFMTGVPYEQYF. Using reference TRBV5-1 and TRBJ2-7 for the parts outside the CDR3, the full variable domain is KAGVTQTPRYLIKTRGQQVTLSCSPISGHRSVSWYQQTPGQGLQFLFEYFSETQRNKGNFPGRFSGRQFSNSRSEMNVSTLELGDSALYLCASSFMTGVPYEQYFGPGTRLTVT.

The chain employs TRBV4-2 and TRBJ1-2; possible D gene TRBD1, 5 bases. Germline lookup yields CDR1 LGHNA and CDR2 YNFKEQ. The CDR3 sequence is 15 residues long. V gave up 0 bases and J gave up 5 bases, with 13 bases separating them. The CDR3 region is CASSQETQGGYGYTF. CDR3 bases: TGTGCCAGCAGCCAAGAAACCCAGGGAGGGTATGGCTACACCTTC.

V is TRBV10-3 and J is TRBJ2-2, with 8 positions matching TRBD1. CDR3 size: 14 residues. The germline CDR1 and CDR2 sequences are ENHRY and SYGVKD. V dropped 4 bases and J dropped 4; count of bases not matched to a gene: 2. The CDR3 loop reads CAISGGQATGELFF. The CDR3 DNA is TGTGCCATCAGTGGGGGACAGGCCACCGGGGAGCTGTTTTTT.

This chain links TRBV6-1 with TRBJ2-7, with a weak D call TRBD2 (6 bases). Per germline, CDR1 MNHNS and CDR2 SASEGT. V was trimmed by 11 bases and J by 7 bases, leaving 15 bases between them. The CDR3 covers 11 residues. The CDR3 reads CALRGGGEQYF. The CDR3 nucleotides are TGTGCCCTACGGGGAGGTGGAGAGCAGTACTTC.

The chain links TRBV30 to TRBJ2-7, with a tentative D call TRBD2 (5 bases). The germline V gene encodes CDR1 GTSNPN and CDR2 SVGIG (reference sequence). The CDR3 length is 13 residues. Trimming stripped 0 bases from V and 2 bases from J, with 8 bases between. CDR3 DNA: TGTGCCTGGAGTGTACTAGGAACCTACGAGCAGTACTTC. Translated: CAWSVLGTYEQYF.

This chain connects TRBV29-1 to TRBJ1-2; weak D call: TRBD1 (6 bases). Germline V gene lookup returns CDR1 SQVTM and CDR2 ANQGSEA. Trimming stripped 7 bases from V and 2 bases from J, with 8 bases between. CDR3 length equals 11 residues. The CDR3 is CSAGQNYGYTF. In DNA, the CDR3 is TGCAGCGCCGGACAGAACTATGGCTACACCTTC.